The 17 T cell receptor beta chains listed next were all sequenced from one sample in a study of shared clonotypes between healthy human individuals. Libraries were prepared by immunoSEQ multiplex PCR; TCRdb keeps only in-frame clonotypes and omits some of them. The table lists 2,500,000 or so clones, around 90% of them singletons, with roughly 0.13% in the top ten. Material for sequencing was naive CD4+ T cells sorted from blood. Subset reported: CD45RA+ positively selected. These receptors all come from a man in his late teens or twenties in good health.

The chain recombines TRBV4-3 with TRBJ2-3, with 8 bases fitting TRBD2. The CDR3 extends over 16 amino acids. Germline V gives CDR1 LGHNA, CDR2 YSLEER. Losses at the gene ends were 1 base for V and 3 bases for J; bases not matched to a gene: 6. CDR3 amino acids: CASSQGQREFTDTQYF. The CDR3 DNA is TGCGCCAGCAGCCAAGGGCAGCGGGAGTTTACAGATACGCAGTATTTT.

The rearrangement links TRBV28 to TRBJ2-5; D perhaps matches TRBD2 (6 bases). Germline CDR1 MDHEN, CDR2 SYDVKM. The CDR3 length is 15 residues. With 1 base removed from V and 5 bases from J, the gap between germline ends came to 14 bases. The CDR3 spells CASSLSGDLTETQYF. DNA of the CDR3: TGTGCCAGCAGTTTATCGGGGGATCTTACGGAGACCCAGTACTTC. The whole variable domain, remainder taken from reference TRBV28 and TRBJ2-5, is DVKVTQSSRYLVKRTGEKVFLECVQDMDHENMFWYRQDPGLGLRLIYFSYDVKMKEKGDIPEGYSVSREKKERFSLILESASTNQTSMYLCASSLSGDLTETQYFGPGTRLLVL.

This chain connects TRBV6-4 to TRBJ2-5; 8 positions match TRBD2. Germline-derived CDR1 and CDR2 are MRHNA and SNTAGT. This CDR3 is built from 15 residues. With V trimmed by 4 bases and J by 2 bases, 6 bases remained unmatched. CDR3 region: CASSARGGPQETQYF. The CDR3 bases are TGTGCCAGCAGTGCCCGCGGGGGGCCTCAAGAGACCCAGTACTTC.

This chain uses TRBV2 with TRBJ1-1, with 9 bases lining up with TRBD1. The CDR3 totals 15 residues. The V gene end was trimmed by 6 bases and the J gene end by 5 bases; junction bases not matched to a gene: 10. Germline-derived CDR1 and CDR2 are SNHLY and FYNNEI. CDR3 sequence (DNA): TGTGCCAGCAGCAACAGGGGGCGGATAGGGACTGAAGCTTTCTTT. This codes for CASSNRGRIGTEAFF.

The chain combines TRBV19 with TRBJ1-6, with 9 bases that match TRBD1. This CDR3 is 17 amino acids long. Germline-derived CDR1 and CDR2 are LNHDA and SQIVND (reference sequence). V lost 8 bases and J lost 7; bases outside the gene matches: 15. The CDR3 coding sequence is TGTGCCAGTCGCCTAAAGGTCGGGACAGGGTGGAATTCACCCCTCCACTTT. Translated, it gives CASRLKVGTGWNSPLHF.

The chain joins TRBV5-5 to TRBJ2-7; TRBD2 might be the D (5 bases). The V end lost 4 bases, the J end lost 6 bases, and 17 bases lay between the germline ends. Germline values: CDR1 SGHKS, CDR2 YYEKEE (reference sequence). The CDR3 spans 14 residues. The CDR3 sequence: CASSTRTVGFEQYF. CDR3 nucleotide sequence: TGTGCCAGCAGCACCCGGACTGTGGGCTTCGAGCAGTACTTC.

This sequence joins TRBV7-9 and TRBJ2-7; D not certain. V lost 1 base and J lost 9, with 10 bases in between. This CDR3 is 12 amino acids long. Germline assignment: CDR1 SEHNR and CDR2 FQNEAQ (reference sequence). The CDR3 DNA reads as TGTGCCAGCAGCTTAGTAGGGAACGGGCAGTACTTC. Translated: CASSLVGNGQYF. The full variable domain, rest sourced from reference TRBV7-9 and TRBJ2-7, is DTGVSQNPRHKITKRGQNVTFRCDPISEHNRLYWYRQTLGQGPEFLTYFQNEAQLEKSRLLSDRFSAERPKGSFSTLEIQRTEQGDSAMYLCASSLVGNGQYFGPGTRLTVT.

This clone was seen just once. This chain uses TRBV15 with TRBJ1-5; a weak D match, TRBD1 (6 bases). Per germline, CDR1 LNHNV and CDR2 YYDKDF (reference sequence). The CDR3 loop spans 17 amino acids. The V end was cut by 5 bases, the J end by 0 bases, with 17 bases between. CDR3 DNA sequence: TGTGCCACCAGCCCACGTGGGAGGGGGTATAGCAATCAGCCCCAGCATTTT. Translation gives CATSPRGRGYSNQPQHF.

The V call is TRBV14, the J call TRBJ2-1; 7 nucleotides line up with TRBD2. From germline, CDR1 is SGHDN and CDR2 FVKESK. CDR3 length: 17 residues. The trim removed 0 bases at V and 1 base at J, leaving 6 bases unmatched. CDR3 sequence (DNA): TGTGCCAGCAGCCAAGACGGACTAGTCGTATCCTACAATGAGCAGTTCTTC. It codes for CASSQDGLVVSYNEQFF.

V usage is TRBV5-6 and J usage is TRBJ2-5; 9 nucleotides align to TRBD1. This CDR3 contains 15 residues. V shed 4 bases and J 4 bases; nucleotides not matched to a gene: 8. The germline V gene encodes CDR1 SGHDT and CDR2 YYEEEE. This CDR3 is CASSKGTGLPETQYF. DNA of the CDR3: TGTGCCAGCAGCAAAGGGACAGGGCTTCCAGAGACCCAGTACTTC.

Of note for this clone: This sample also contains other DNA sequences that code for the same CDR3. The CDR3 spells CASSGGRRETQYF. Here the CDR3 DNA reads TGTGCCAGCAGTGGGGGACGTCGGGAGACCCAGTACTTC. The rearrangement uses TRBV6-1 and TRBJ2-5; D tentatively fits TRBD1 or TRBD2 (5 bases each). Trimming removed 4 bases from V and 5 bases from J, with 11 bases in between. Germline V gives CDR1 MNHNS, CDR2 SASEGT. The CDR3 runs to 13 residues.

CDR3 nucleotides: TGTGCCAGCAGTACGGCCGGGAGTTTGTACGAGCAGTACTTC. This sequence encodes CASSTAGSLYEQYF. The chain uses TRBV6-1 and TRBJ2-7, with D tentatively TRBD2 (6 bases). CDR3 length: 14 amino acids. V was trimmed by 5 bases and J by 4 bases, leaving 15 bases between them. Germline V gene data show CDR1 as MNHNS and CDR2 as SASEGT.

For this clone: One end of the junction fails to match germline, which may point to a read error. CDR3 sequence reads: CASSGQGSDEQYF. CDR3 in DNA: TGTGCCAGCAGTGGACAGGGCTCCGACGAGCAGTACTTC. The chain couples TRBV2 to TRBJ2-7; 7 nucleotides match TRBD1. This CDR3 region has 13 residues. Germline CDR1 SNHLY, CDR2 FYNNEI.

Comments on this clone: Distinct nucleotide sequences in the sample also encode this CDR3. This chain joins TRBV29-1 and TRBJ2-1; D may be TRBD1 (6 bases). V lost 4 bases and J lost 0, with 10 bases in between. There are 14 residues in the CDR3. Per germline, CDR1 SQVTM and CDR2 ANQGSEA. As DNA, the CDR3 is TGCAGCGTTGGGCAGGGGAGCTCCTACAATGAGCAGTTCTTC. Residues: CSVGQGSSYNEQFF.

V is TRBV11-1 and J is TRBJ1-6; weak D call: TRBD1 (6 bases). The V gene's germline CDR1 is SGHAT and CDR2 FQDESV (reference sequence). Trimming stripped 6 bases from V and 9 bases from J, with 12 bases between. The CDR3 has 13 amino acids. CDR3 nucleotides: TGTGCCAGCAGTCCAGGGGTTGGTTCACCCCTCCACTTT. Encoded protein: CASSPGVGSPLHF.

The gene calls are TRBV19 and TRBJ1-2; tentative D call: TRBD1 (5 bases). The length of the CDR3 is 13 residues. Trimming cost V 6 bases and J 4 bases, with 12 bases left between them. Germline CDR1 LNHDA, CDR2 SQIVND (reference sequence). The CDR3 bases are TGTGCCAGTAGCAGGCCAGGGACCTATGGCTACACCTTC. Translated, it gives CASSRPGTYGYTF. Using reference TRBV19 and TRBJ1-2 for the parts outside the CDR3, the full variable domain is DGGITQSPKYLFRKEGQNVTLSCEQNLNHDAMYWYRQDPGQGLRLIYYSQIVNDFQKGDIAEGYSVSREKKESFPLTVTSAQKNPTAFYLCASSRPGTYGYTFGSGTRLTVV.

The chain uses TRBV18 and TRBJ1-5; TRBD1 matches 8 bases. The CDR3 runs 15 residues. CDR1 and CDR2 (germline): KGHSH, LQKENI. V shed 5 bases and J 3 bases; nucleotides not matched to a gene: 6. The DNA of the CDR3 is TGTGCCAGCTCAGAACAGGGGGGTATCAATCAGCCCCAGCATTTT. It encodes CASSEQGGINQPQHF. The variable domain in full, completed from reference TRBV18 and TRBJ1-5, reads NAGVMQNPRHLVRRRGQEARLRCSPMKGHSHVYWYRQLPEEGLKFMVYLQKENIIDESGMPKERFSAEFPKEGPSILRIQQVVRGDSAAYFCASSEQGGINQPQHFGDGTRLSIL.